Listed here are 16 T cell receptor beta chains from one sample, sequenced in a study of OX40 agonist ivuxolimab in advanced cancers. Libraries were prepared by immunoSEQ multiplex PCR; TCRdb keeps only in-frame clonotypes and omits some of them. This table has 45,000 to 50,000 clones, approximately 89% appearing once. The sequences come from CD4+ or CD8+ T cells sorted from blood, collected in a trial of the OX40 agonist ivuxolimab. The receptors shown here come from an adult with an advanced solid tumor such as melanoma, head and neck, liver or kidney cancer.

This clone has a handful of counts. The CDR3 loop is CSVEDPSNTEAFF. The CDR3 region has the DNA TGCAGCGTTGAAGATCCATCGAACACTGAAGCTTTCTTT. The rearrangement links TRBV29-1 to TRBJ1-1; D gene uncertain. Germline CDR1 and CDR2: SQVTM and ANQGSEA. The CDR3 spans 13 residues. Between the trimmed V and J ends, which lost 0 bases and 1 base, there was a span of 6 bases.

V gene TRBV6-5 combines with J gene TRBJ1-2; D uncertain. Trimming removed 4 bases from V and 2 bases from J, with 5 bases in between. The CDR3 loop spans 12 amino acids. Germline CDR1 reads MNHEY; CDR2 reads SVGAGI. CDR3 amino acids: CASSSGNYGYTF. In DNA form, the CDR3 reads TGTGCCAGCAGTTCCGGCAACTATGGCTACACCTTC.

This rearrangement joins TRBV7-9 to TRBJ1-4, with D maybe TRBD1 (6 bases). CDR3 length: 14 amino acids. Germline values: CDR1 SEHNR, CDR2 FQNEAQ (reference sequence). Trimming cost V 5 bases and J 7 bases, with 14 bases left between them. The CDR3 protein is CASSPTGLVEKLFF. CDR3 in DNA: TGTGCCAGCAGCCCCACAGGGCTGGTTGAAAAACTGTTTTTT.

This sequence joins TRBV28 and TRBJ1-6; D gene unclear. The germline V and J ends were trimmed by 7 bases and 6 bases, with 16 bases remaining between them. The germline V gene encodes CDR1 MDHEN and CDR2 SYDVKM. The CDR3 length is 15 residues. CDR3 coding DNA: TGTGCCAGCAATGTTGGGTTCGGCCTTAATTCACCCCTCCACTTT. This sequence encodes CASNVGFGLNSPLHF.

Note on this clone: The conserved phenylalanine or tryptophan normally closing the CDR3 is absent here, so this likely arose from a read error. CDR3 residues: CASSQGPYGYTL. CDR3 DNA: TGCGCCAGCAGCCAAGGCCCCTATGGCTACACCCTC. The chain joins TRBV4-1 to TRBJ1-2, with no clear D. CDR1 and CDR2 (germline): MGHRA, YSYEKL. This CDR3 is built from 12 residues. V was pared by 1 base and J by 4 bases, with 4 bases between.

V and J are TRBV2 and TRBJ2-5; no clear D. Trimming removed 1 base from V and 3 bases from J, with 0 bases in between. This CDR3 contains 11 residues. CDR1 is SNHLY, CDR2 FYNNEI, per germline. DNA of the CDR3: TGTGCCAGCAGTGAAGAAGAGACCCAGTACTTC. Translating gives CASSEEETQYF.

V is TRBV4-1 and J is TRBJ1-1; a weak D match, TRBD1 (5 bases). This CDR3 contains 14 residues. The germline gives CDR1 MGHRA, CDR2 YSYEKL. Between the trimmed V and J ends, which lost 1 base and 1 base, there was a span of 7 bases. The CDR3 DNA reads as TGCGCCAGCAGCCAAGGAGGGGAGAACACTGAAGCTTTCTTT. Translated: CASSQGGENTEAFF.

This chain connects TRBV6-5 to TRBJ1-5; D is perhaps TRBD1 (5 bases). Trimming stripped 1 base from V and 8 bases from J, with 9 bases between. This CDR3 has 13 residues. The germline gives CDR1 MNHEY, CDR2 SVGAGI. The CDR3 sequence is CASSYLGTEPQHF. DNA of the CDR3: TGTGCCAGCAGTTACTTAGGGACGGAGCCCCAGCATTTT.

The chain has TRBV5-4 and TRBJ2-2, with 12 bases matching TRBD2. Trimming at V came to 4 bases and at J to 6 bases, leaving 7 bases not matched to a gene. The germline V gene has CDR1 SGHNT and CDR2 YYREEE (reference sequence). The CDR3 totals 16 residues. DNA for the CDR3: TGTGCCAGCAGCGCGAGGACTAGCGGGGTCGCCGGGGAGCTGTTTTTT. It codes for CASSARTSGVAGELFF.

This chain uses TRBV7-9 with TRBJ1-4; 7 positions match TRBD1. The ends lost 5 bases at V and 7 bases at J; junction bases unmatched: 7. The germline V gene has CDR1 SEHNR and CDR2 FQNEAQ (reference sequence). The CDR3 runs to 14 residues. The DNA of the CDR3 is TGTGCCAGCAGCGCGACAGGGAGCGGTGAAAAACTGTTTTTT. Translated: CASSATGSGEKLFF.

The rearrangement joins TRBV9 to TRBJ2-5; 11 positions match TRBD1. The CDR3 is 14 residues long. Trimming took 4 bases from V and 6 from J; bases not matched to a gene: 5. Germline CDR1 SGDLS, CDR2 YYNGEE. The CDR3 nucleotides read TGTGCCAGCAGCTTGGACAGGGGGCGAAAGACCCAGTACTTC. Translating gives CASSLDRGRKTQYF.

The rearrangement joins TRBV11-2 to TRBJ2-7; 10 nucleotides align to TRBD1. The CDR3 sequence is 15 residues long. Germline assignment: CDR1 SGHAT and CDR2 FQNNGV. The V segment lost 1 base and the J segment 3 bases; nucleotides outside the gene matches: 3. Here the CDR3 reads CASSLGGQGNYEQYV. The CDR3 DNA sequence: TGTGCCAGCAGCTTAGGGGGACAGGGGAACTACGAGCAGTACGTC.

This sequence joins TRBV27 and TRBJ1-1, with TRBD1 matching 8 bases. CDR1 MNHEY and CDR2 SMNVEV come from the germline V gene (reference sequence). Germline trimming cut 3 bases from V and 1 base from J; bases unmatched to any gene: 7. CDR3 length: 16 residues. The CDR3 region has the DNA TGTGCCAGCAGTTTGGTGGCAGGGGGCGCGAACACTGAAGCTTTCTTT. It is translated as CASSLVAGGANTEAFF.

This clone was recorded only once. The chain joins TRBV14 to TRBJ2-1; D is possibly TRBD1 (5 bases). V was shortened by 4 bases and J by 8 bases, with 24 bases between the two germline ends. From germline, CDR1 is SGHDN and CDR2 FVKESK. CDR3 length: 17 amino acids. The CDR3 DNA sequence: TGTGCCAGCAGCCTGCTACCGATCGGCGCCCTAGGGGATGAGCAGTTCTTC. Its protein is CASSLLPIGALGDEQFF.

The CDR3 DNA follows: TGTGCCAGCAGATCCGACAGGGGACTTTGGGAGACCCAGTACTTC. It codes for CASRSDRGLWETQYF. This chain links TRBV7-8 with TRBJ2-5, with 8 bases aligning to TRBD1. CDR1 and CDR2 from the germline V gene are SGHVS and FQNEAQ. Losses at the gene ends were 6 bases for V and 5 bases for J; bases not matched to a gene: 11. The CDR3 sequence is 15 residues long.

By sample share, this clone is medium-sized. The CDR3 bases are TGTGCCAGCAGTGAAGGAGCTTCGAACCTCCAAGAGACCCAGTACTTC. This translates into CASSEGASNLQETQYF. The rearrangement joins TRBV6-1 to TRBJ2-5; D is unclear. Trimming cost V 1 base and J 1 base, with 13 bases left between them. The CDR3 runs 16 residues. Germline values: CDR1 MNHNS, CDR2 SASEGT.